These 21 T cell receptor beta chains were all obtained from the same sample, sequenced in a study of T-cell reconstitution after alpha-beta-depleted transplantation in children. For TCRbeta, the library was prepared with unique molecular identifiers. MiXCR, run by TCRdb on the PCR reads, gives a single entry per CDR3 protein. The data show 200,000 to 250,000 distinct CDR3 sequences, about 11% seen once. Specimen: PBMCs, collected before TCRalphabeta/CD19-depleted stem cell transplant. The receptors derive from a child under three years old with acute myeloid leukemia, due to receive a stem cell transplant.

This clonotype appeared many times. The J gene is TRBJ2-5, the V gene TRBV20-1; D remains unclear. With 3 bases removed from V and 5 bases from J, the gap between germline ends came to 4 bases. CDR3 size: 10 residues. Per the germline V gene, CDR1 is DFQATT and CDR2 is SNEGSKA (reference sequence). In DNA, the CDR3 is TGCAGTGCTAGCGTGGAGACCCAGTACTTC. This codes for CSASVETQYF.

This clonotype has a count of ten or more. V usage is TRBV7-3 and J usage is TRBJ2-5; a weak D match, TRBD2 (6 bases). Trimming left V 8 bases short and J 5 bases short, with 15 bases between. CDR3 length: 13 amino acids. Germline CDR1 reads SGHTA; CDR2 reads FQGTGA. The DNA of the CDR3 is TGTGCCAGCTCCAGAGGGACTCTCGAGACCCAGTACTTC. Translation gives CASSRGTLETQYF.

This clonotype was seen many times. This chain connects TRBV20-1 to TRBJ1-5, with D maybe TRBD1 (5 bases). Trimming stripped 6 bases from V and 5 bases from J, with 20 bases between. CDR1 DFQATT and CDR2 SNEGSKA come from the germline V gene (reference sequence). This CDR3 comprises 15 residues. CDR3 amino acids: CSAQTAGLIDQPQHF. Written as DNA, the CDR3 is TGCAGTGCGCAAACGGCGGGACTCATCGATCAGCCCCAGCATTTT.

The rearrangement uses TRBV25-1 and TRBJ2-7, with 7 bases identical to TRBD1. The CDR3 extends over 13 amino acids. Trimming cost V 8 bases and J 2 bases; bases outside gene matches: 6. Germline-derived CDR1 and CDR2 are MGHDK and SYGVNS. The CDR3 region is CASGPGQAYEQYF. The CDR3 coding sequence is TGTGCCAGCGGCCCCGGACAGGCCTACGAGCAGTACTTC.

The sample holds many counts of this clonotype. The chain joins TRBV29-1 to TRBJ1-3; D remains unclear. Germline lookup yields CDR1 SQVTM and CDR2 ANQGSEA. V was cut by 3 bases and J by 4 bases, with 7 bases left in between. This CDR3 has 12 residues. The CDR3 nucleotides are TGCAGCGTTGAGCAGGCGGGAAACACCATATATTTT. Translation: CSVEQAGNTIYF.

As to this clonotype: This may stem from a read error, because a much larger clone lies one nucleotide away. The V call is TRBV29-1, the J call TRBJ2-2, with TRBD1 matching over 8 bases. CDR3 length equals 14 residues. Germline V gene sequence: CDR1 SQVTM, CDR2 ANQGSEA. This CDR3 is CSVEGRGRTGELSF. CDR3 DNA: TGCAGCGTTGAAGGCAGGGGGCGGACCGGGGAGCTGTCTTTT.

For the CDR3, the DNA is TGCGCCAGCAGCTTGGCAGGGGGCGACGAGCAGTACTTC. This gives the protein CASSLAGGDEQYF. The rearrangement joins TRBV5-1 to TRBJ2-7, with 8 positions matching TRBD1. The CDR3 covers 13 residues. After removal of 0 bases from V and 5 bases from J, the junction contained 1 base not matched to a gene. Looked up from germline, CDR1 is SGHRS and CDR2 is YFSETQ.

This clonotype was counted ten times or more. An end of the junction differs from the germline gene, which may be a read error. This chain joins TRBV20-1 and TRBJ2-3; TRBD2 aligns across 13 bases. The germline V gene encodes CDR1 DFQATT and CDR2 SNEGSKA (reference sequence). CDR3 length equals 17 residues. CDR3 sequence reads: CCAPTSGGASGTDTQYF. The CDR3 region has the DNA TGCTGTGCTCCCACTAGCGGGGGGGCCTCTGGCACAGATACGCAGTATTTT.

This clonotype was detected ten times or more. Here the CDR3 DNA reads TGCAGTGCTAGAATGGTGGGAGGGGTGAATGAGCAGTTCTTC. It yields the protein CSARMVGGVNEQFF. V usage is TRBV20-1 and J usage is TRBJ2-1, with 7 bases aligning to TRBD2. Unmatched junction bases numbered 8, after V lost 2 bases and J lost 7 bases. CDR3 size: 14 residues. CDR1 is DFQATT and CDR2 is SNEGSKA in the germline V gene (reference sequence).

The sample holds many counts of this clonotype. DNA of the CDR3: TGTGCCAGCAGGGACAGGGGGAATAGCTATGGCTACACCTTC. Encoded protein: CASRDRGNSYGYTF. The chain recombines TRBV6-1 with TRBJ1-2; 10 nucleotides agree with TRBD1. Trimming cost V 6 bases and J 4 bases; bases outside gene matches: 5. CDR1 and CDR2 from the germline V gene are MNHNS and SASEGT. This CDR3 has 14 amino acids.

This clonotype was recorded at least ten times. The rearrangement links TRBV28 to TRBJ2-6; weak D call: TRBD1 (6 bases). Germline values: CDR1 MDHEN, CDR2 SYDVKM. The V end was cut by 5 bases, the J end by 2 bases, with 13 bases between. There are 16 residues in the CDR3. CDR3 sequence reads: CASSPAGTTGANVLTF. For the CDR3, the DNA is TGTGCCAGCAGTCCCGCCGGGACAACTGGGGCCAACGTCCTGACTTTC.

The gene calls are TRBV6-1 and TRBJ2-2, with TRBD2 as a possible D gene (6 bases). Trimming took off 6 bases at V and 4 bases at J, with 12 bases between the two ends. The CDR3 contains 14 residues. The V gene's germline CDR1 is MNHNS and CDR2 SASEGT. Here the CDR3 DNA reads TGTGCCAGCAGCCACGGGGGAACCACCGGGGAGCTGTTTTTT. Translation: CASSHGGTTGELFF.

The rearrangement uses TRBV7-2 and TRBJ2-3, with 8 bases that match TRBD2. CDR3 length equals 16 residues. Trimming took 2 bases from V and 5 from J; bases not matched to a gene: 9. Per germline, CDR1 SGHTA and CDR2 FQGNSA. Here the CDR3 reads CASSLLAGVAGDTQYF. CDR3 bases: TGTGCCAGCAGCTTACTAGCGGGTGTTGCGGGAGATACGCAGTATTTT.

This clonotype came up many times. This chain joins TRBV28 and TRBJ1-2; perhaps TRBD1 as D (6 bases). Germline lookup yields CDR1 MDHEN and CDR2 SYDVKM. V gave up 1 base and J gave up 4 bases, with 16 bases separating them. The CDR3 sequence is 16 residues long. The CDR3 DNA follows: TGTGCCAGCAGTTTATCAAGGACAGTCAGGACCTATGGCTACACCTTC. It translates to CASSLSRTVRTYGYTF.

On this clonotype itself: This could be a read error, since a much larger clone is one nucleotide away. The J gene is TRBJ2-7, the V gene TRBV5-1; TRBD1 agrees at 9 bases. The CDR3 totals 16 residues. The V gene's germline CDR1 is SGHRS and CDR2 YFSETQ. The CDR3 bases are TGCGCCAGCAGCTGGACCGCCGGGACAGGGACCTACGAGCAGTGCTTC. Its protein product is CASSWTAGTGTYEQCF.

Here the CDR3 reads CATSRGDGDSYNEQFF. CDR3 coding DNA: TGTGCCACCAGCAGAGGCGACGGCGACTCCTACAATGAGCAGTTCTTC. The V gene is TRBV15, the J gene TRBJ2-1; D is ambiguous. CDR1 LNHNV and CDR2 YYDKDF come from the germline V gene (reference sequence). The length of the CDR3 is 16 residues. Trimming pared 1 base from V and 0 bases from J, leaving 10 bases between.

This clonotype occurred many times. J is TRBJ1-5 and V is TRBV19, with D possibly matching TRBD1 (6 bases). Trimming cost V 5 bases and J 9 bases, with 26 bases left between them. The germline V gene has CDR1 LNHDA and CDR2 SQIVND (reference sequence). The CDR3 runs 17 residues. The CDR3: CASSYSTGRSPPRPQHF. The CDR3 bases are TGTGCCAGTAGTTATTCCACAGGGAGGAGCCCACCTCGGCCCCAGCATTTT.

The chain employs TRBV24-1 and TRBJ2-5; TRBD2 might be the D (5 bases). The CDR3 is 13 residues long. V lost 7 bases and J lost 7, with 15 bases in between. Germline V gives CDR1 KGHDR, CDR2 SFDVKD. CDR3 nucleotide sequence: TGTGCCACCAGCGAACCAGGAGGTCGGACCCAGTACTTC. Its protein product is CATSEPGGRTQYF.

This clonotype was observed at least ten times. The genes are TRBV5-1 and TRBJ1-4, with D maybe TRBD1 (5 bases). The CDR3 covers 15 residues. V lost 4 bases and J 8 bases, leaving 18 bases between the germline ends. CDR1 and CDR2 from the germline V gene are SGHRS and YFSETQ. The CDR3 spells CASSQAGPSGEKLFF. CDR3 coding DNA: TGCGCCAGCAGCCAAGCGGGACCGTCAGGGGAAAAACTGTTTTTT.

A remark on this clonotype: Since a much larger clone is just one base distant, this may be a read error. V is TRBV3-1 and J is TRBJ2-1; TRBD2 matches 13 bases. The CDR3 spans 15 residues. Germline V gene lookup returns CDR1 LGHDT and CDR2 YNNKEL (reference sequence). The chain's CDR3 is CASSPLAGGPNDQLF. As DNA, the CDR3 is TGTGCCAGCAGCCCACTAGCGGGAGGGCCTAATGATCAGTTGTTC.

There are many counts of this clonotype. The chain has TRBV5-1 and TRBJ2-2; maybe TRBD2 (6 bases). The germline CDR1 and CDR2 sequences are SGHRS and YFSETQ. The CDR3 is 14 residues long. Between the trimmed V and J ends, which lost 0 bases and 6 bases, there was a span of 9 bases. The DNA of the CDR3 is TGCGCCAGCAGCTTGGAGTCGGGAGCCGGGGAGCTGTTTTTT. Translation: CASSLESGAGELFF.